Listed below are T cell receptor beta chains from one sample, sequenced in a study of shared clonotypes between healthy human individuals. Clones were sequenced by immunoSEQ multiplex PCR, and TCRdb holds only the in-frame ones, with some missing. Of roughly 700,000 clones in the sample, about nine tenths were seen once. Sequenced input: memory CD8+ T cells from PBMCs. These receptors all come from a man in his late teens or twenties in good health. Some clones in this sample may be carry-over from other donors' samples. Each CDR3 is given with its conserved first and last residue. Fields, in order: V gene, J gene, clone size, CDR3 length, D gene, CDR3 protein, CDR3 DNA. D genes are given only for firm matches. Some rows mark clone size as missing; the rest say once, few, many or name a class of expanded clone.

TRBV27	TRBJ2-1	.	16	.	CASTSRSEGPYNEQFF	TGTGCCAGCACCTCCCGGTCGGAGGGACCCTACAATGAGCAGTTCTTC
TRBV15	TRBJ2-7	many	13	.	CATSRASSYEQYF	TGTGCCACCAGCAGAGCATCCTCCTACGAGCAGTACTTC
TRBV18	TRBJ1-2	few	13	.	CASSPVRLDGYTF	TGTGCCAGCTCGCCGGTCCGGTTGGATGGCTACACCTTC
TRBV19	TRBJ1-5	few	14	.	CASSTSGLLSPQHF	TGTGCCAGTAGTACGTCCGGGCTCCTCTCGCCCCAGCATTTT
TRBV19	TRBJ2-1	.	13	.	CASSIRGYNEQFF	TGTGCCAGTAGTATTCGGGGGTACAATGAGCAGTTCTTC
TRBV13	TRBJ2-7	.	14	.	CASSLEASNYEQYF	TGTGCCAGCAGCTTAGAGGCCAGTAACTACGAGCAGTACTTC
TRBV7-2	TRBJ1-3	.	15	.	CASSSSRRPGNTIYF	TGTGCCAGCAGCTCGTCTAGGCGCCCTGGAAACACCATATATTTT
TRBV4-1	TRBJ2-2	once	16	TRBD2	CASSQTSGRRAGELFF	TGCGCCAGCAGCCAGACTAGCGGGAGGAGGGCCGGGGAGCTGTTTTTT
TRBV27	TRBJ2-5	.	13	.	CASSPRARETQYF	TGTGCCAGCAGCCCCCGAGCGCGGGAGACCCAGTACTTC
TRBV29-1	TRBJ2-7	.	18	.	CSVDHLEGPSRTVYEQYF	TGCAGCGTGGACCATCTTGAGGGGCCGAGTAGAACGGTCTACGAGCAGTACTTC
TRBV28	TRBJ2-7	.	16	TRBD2	CASSLMPSGRLLEQYF	TGTGCCAGCAGTTTGATGCCTAGCGGGAGGCTGCTGGAGCAGTACTTC
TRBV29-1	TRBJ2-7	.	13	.	CSALGGGSYEQYF	TGCAGCGCCCTTGGGGGAGGCTCCTACGAGCAGTACTTC
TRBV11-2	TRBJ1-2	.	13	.	CASSSDSPYGYTF	TGTGCCAGCAGCTCCGACAGTCCCTATGGCTACACCTTC
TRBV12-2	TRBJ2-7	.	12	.	CAGGISASEQYF	TGTGCAGGGGGGATCTCGGCGAGCGAGCAGTACTTC
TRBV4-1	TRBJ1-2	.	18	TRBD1	CASSQAGTGGIGGYGYTF	TGCGCCAGCAGCCAAGCCGGGACAGGGGGCATCGGGGGCTATGGCTACACCTTC
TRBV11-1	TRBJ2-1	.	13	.	CASSLVTANEQFF	TGTGCCAGCAGCTTAGTGACCGCCAATGAGCAGTTCTTC
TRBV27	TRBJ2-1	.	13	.	CASSLLGRNEQFF	TGTGCCAGCAGTTTACTGGGTAGAAATGAGCAGTTCTTC
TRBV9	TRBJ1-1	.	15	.	CASSVEASLGQAAFF	TGTGCCAGCAGCGTGGAGGCTAGTCTGGGACAAGCAGCTTTCTTT
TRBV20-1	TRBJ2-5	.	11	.	CSARNQETQYF	TGCAGTGCTAGGAATCAGGAGACCCAGTACTTC
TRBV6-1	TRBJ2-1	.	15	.	CASSEFAGVYNERFF	TGTGCCAGCAGTGAGTTCGCGGGCGTTTACAATGAGCGGTTCTTC
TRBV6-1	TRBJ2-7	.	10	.	CASSGWEQYF	TGTGCCAGCAGTGGATGGGAGCAGTACTTC
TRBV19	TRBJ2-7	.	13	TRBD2	CATRLAGGNEQYF	TGTGCCACCAGACTAGCGGGAGGGAACGAGCAGTACTTC
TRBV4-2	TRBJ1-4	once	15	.	CASSQDPAGTEKLFF	TGTGCCAGCAGCCAAGATCCGGCAGGGACCGAAAAACTGTTTTTT
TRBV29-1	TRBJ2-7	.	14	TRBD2	CSVEGPGGGHEQYF	TGCAGCGTTGAGGGGCCGGGGGGAGGCCACGAGCAGTACTTC
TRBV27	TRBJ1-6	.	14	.	CASSTGLLNSPLHF	TGTGCCAGCAGTACGGGACTGCTTAATTCACCCCTCCACTTT
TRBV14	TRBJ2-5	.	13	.	CASSQPPEETQYF	TGTGCCAGCAGCCAACCCCCCGAAGAGACCCAGTACTTC
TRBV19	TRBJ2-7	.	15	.	CASSILWEGVVEQYF	TGTGCCAGTAGTATCCTGTGGGAGGGGGTCGTTGAGCAGTACTTC
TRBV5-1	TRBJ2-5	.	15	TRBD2	CASSLAAGGLETQYF	TGCGCCAGCAGCTTGGCGGCGGGAGGTCTAGAGACCCAGTACTTC
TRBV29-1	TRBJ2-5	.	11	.	CSGQRVGTQYF	TGCAGCGGCCAGCGGGTTGGGACCCAGTACTTC
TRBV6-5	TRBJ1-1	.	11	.	CASWKNTEAFF	TGTGCCAGCTGGAAGAACACTGAAGCTTTCTTT
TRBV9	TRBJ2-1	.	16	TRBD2	CASSAGTSGSDNEQFF	TGTGCCAGCAGCGCCGGGACTAGCGGGAGCGACAATGAGCAGTTCTTC
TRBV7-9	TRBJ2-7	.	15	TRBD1	CASSLGRQGIYEQYF	TGTGCCAGCAGCTTAGGTCGACAGGGGATCTACGAGCAGTACTTC
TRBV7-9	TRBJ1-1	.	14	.	CASSSEWENTEAFF	TGTGCCAGCAGCTCCGAGTGGGAGAACACTGAAGCTTTCTTT
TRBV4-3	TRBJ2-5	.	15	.	CASSKRGIGQETQYF	TGCGCCAGCAGCAAAAGGGGAATTGGACAAGAGACCCAGTACTTC
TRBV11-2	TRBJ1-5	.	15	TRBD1	CASSFHRGLIQPQHF	TGTGCCAGCAGCTTTCACAGGGGGCTGATTCAGCCCCAGCATTTT
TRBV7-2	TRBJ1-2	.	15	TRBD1	CASSVSRGLDYGYTF	TGTGCCAGCAGCGTAAGCAGGGGGCTTGACTATGGCTACACCTTC
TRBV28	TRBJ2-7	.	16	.	CASSPTLGLLSYEQYF	TGTGCCAGCAGCCCTACATTAGGACTCCTCTCCTACGAGCAGTACTTC
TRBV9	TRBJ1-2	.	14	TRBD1	CASSPGTGNYGYTF	TGTGCCAGCAGCCCCGGGACAGGGAACTATGGCTACACCTTC
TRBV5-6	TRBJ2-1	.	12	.	CASSPQNNEQFF	TGTGCCAGCAGCCCCCAGAACAATGAGCAGTTCTTC
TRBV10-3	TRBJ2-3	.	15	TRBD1	CAGSPDRGLADTQYF	TGTGCCGGATCACCCGACAGGGGGCTTGCAGATACGCAGTATTTT
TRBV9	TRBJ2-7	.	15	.	CASSVGGLATYEQYF	TGTGCCAGCAGCGTAGGAGGACTGGCGACATACGAGCAGTACTTC
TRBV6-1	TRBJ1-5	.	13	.	CASSERAKSGQDF	TGTGCCAGCAGTGAAAGAGCGAAGTCAGGTCAGGATTTT
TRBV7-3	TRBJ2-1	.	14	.	CASSLLLVGDEQFF	TGTGCCAGCAGCCTTTTGCTAGTTGGAGATGAGCAGTTCTTC
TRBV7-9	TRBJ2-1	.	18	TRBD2	CASSLSGLAGGFSYEQFF	TGTGCCAGCAGCTTATCTGGACTAGCGGGAGGGTTCTCCTATGAGCAGTTCTTC
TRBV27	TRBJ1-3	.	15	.	CASRAGRNLGNTIYF	TGTGCCAGCAGGGCCGGACGGAACCTTGGAAACACCATATATTTT
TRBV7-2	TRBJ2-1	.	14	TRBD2	CASSWTGGPGEQFF	TGTGCCAGCAGCTGGACGGGAGGGCCAGGTGAGCAGTTCTTC
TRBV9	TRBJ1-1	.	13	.	CASSVGGSTEAFF	TGTGCCAGCAGCGTAGGGGGAAGTACTGAAGCTTTCTTT
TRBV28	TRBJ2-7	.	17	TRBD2	CASSRPGLAGGRWEQYF	TGTGCCAGCAGTCGACCGGGACTAGCGGGAGGGCGGTGGGAGCAGTACTTC
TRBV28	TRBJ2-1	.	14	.	CASSFSSALREQFF	TGTGCCAGCAGTTTTTCGTCGGCCCTCAGAGAGCAGTTCTTC
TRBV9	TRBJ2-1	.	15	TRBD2	CASSVEGLAGNEQFF	TGTGCCAGCAGCGTAGAGGGACTAGCAGGTAATGAGCAGTTCTTC
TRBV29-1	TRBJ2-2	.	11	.	CSVLGTGELFF	TGCAGCGTTCTCGGCACCGGGGAGCTGTTTTTT
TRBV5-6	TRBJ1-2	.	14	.	CASSLTAGYRGYTF	TGTGCCAGCAGCTTAACGGCAGGGTATCGTGGCTACACCTTC
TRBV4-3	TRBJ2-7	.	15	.	CASSQDRGEFGEQYF	TGCGCCAGCAGCCAAGATCGTGGGGAATTCGGCGAGCAGTACTTC